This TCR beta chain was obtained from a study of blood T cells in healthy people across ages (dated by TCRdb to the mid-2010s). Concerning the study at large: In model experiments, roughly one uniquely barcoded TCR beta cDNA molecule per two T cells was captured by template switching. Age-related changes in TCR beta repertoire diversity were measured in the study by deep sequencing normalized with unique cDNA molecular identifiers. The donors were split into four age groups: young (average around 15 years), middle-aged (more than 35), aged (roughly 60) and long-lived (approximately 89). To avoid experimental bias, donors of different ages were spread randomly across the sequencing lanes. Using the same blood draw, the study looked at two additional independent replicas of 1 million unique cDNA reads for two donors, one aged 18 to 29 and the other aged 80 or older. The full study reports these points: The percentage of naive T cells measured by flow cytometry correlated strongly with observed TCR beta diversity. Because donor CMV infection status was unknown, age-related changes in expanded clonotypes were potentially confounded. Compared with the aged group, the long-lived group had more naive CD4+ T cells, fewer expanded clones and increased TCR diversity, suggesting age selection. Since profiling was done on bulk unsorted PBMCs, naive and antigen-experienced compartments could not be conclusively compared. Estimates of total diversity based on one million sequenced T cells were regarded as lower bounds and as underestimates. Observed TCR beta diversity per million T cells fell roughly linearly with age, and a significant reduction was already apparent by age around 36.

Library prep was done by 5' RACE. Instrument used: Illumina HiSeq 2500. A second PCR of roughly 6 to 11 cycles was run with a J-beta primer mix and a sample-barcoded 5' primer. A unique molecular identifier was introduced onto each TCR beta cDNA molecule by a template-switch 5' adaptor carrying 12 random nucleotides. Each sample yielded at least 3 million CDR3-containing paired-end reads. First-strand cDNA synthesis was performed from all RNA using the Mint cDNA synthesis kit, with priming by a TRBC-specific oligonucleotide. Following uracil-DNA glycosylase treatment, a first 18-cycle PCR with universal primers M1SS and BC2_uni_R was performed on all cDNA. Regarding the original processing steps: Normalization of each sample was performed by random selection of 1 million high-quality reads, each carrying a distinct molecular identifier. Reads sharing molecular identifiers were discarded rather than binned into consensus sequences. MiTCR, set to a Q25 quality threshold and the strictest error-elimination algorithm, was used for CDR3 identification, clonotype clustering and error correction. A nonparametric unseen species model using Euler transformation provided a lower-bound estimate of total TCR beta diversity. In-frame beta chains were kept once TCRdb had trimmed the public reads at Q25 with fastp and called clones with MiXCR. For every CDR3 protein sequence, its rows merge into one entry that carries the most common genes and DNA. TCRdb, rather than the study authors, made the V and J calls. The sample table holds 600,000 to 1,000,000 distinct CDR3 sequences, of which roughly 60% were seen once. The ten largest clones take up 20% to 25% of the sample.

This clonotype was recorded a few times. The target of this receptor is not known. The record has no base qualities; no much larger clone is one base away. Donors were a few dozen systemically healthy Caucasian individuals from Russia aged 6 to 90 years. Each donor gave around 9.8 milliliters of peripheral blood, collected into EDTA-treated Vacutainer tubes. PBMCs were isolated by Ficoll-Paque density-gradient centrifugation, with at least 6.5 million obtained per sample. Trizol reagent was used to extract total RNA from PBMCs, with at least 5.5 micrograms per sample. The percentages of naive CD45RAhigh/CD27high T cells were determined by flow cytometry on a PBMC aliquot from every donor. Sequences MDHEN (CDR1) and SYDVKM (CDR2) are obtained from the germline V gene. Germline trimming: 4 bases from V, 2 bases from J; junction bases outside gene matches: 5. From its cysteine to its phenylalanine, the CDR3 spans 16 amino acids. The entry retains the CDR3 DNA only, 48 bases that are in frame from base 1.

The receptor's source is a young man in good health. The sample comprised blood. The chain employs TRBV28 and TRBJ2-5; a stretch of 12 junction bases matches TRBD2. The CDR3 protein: CASSSSTSGGQETQYF. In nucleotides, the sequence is TGTGCCAGCAGTTCATCGACTAGCGGGGGACAAGAGACCCAGTACTTC. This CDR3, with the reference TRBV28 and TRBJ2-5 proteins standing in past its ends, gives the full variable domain DVKVTQSSRYLVKRTGEKVFLECVQDMDHENMFWYRQDPGLGLRLIYFSYDVKMKEKGDIPEGYSVSREKKERFSLILESASTNQTSMYLCASSSSTSGGQETQYFGPGTRLLVL.